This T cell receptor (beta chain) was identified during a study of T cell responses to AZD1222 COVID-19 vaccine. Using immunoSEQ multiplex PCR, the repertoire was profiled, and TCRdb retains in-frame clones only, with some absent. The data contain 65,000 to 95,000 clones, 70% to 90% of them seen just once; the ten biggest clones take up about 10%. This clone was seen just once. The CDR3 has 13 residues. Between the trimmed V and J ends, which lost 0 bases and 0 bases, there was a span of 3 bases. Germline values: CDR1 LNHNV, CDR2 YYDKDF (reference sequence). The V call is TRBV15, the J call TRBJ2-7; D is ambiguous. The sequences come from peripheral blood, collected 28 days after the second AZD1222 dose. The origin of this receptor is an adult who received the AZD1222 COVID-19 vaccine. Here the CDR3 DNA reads TGTGCCACCAGCAGAGATCTCTCCTACGAGCAGTACTTC. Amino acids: CATSRDLSYEQYF.